This entry lists 17 T cell receptor beta chains sequenced from one sample in a study of CD4 T cells in relation to SARS-CoV-2 and coronaviruses (dated by TCRdb to the early 2020s). The library was prepared using the immunoSEQ multiplex PCR assay. TCRdb mirrors the immuneACCESS table, restricted to in-frame sequences. Some clones are absent from its copies; in checked studies, under half trace to an unresolved V gene, and the reason for the others is unknown. The sample yields just over 35,000 clones; just under 85% were counted once. Of the sample, 6.6% is held by the ten largest clones. For these receptors, no antigen is known. Material: naive CD4+ T cells from PBMCs, cultured in vitro. What this sample's cell subset or site label stands for: naive CD4+ T cells isolated by negative enrichment. The origin of the receptors is an adult with COVID-19.

This chain joins TRBV25-1 and TRBJ1-4; 9 nucleotides line up with TRBD1. J lost 4 bases, V lost 5 bases, and 5 bases had no gene match. The germline gives CDR1 MGHDK, CDR2 SYGVNS. This CDR3 spans 15 amino acids. The CDR3 is CASSYLGQGNEKLFF. CDR3 nucleotides: TGTGCCAGCAGTTACTTGGGACAGGGTAATGAAAAACTGTTTTTT.

The V call is TRBV19, the J call TRBJ1-5; 12 bases are shared with TRBD1. Germline-derived CDR1 and CDR2 are LNHDA and SQIVND (reference sequence). The CDR3 is 15 amino acids. V dropped 7 bases and J dropped 6; count of bases not matched to a gene: 7. CDR3 sequence: CASTKGQGAIQPQHF. CDR3 coding DNA: TGTGCCAGTACCAAGGGACAGGGGGCGATTCAGCCCCAGCATTTT.

The chain combines TRBV6-1 with TRBJ2-3; 8 bases match TRBD2. Looked up from germline, CDR1 is MNHNS and CDR2 is SASEGT. V was pared by 0 bases and J by 4 bases, with 12 bases of the junction left unmatched. The CDR3 is made up of 18 amino acids. The CDR3 DNA sequence: TGTGCCAGCAGTGAAGCGTACTTGCTAGCGGGTTTGGCAGATACGCAGTATTTT. It specifies CASSEAYLLAGLADTQYF.

The chain combines TRBV27 with TRBJ2-7; 7 bases are shared with TRBD1. Losses at the gene ends were 5 bases for V and 3 bases for J; bases not matched to a gene: 7. Germline V gene lookup returns CDR1 MNHEY and CDR2 SMNVEV (reference sequence). The CDR3 totals 14 residues. The CDR3 reads CASSERQGLYEQYF. CDR3 coding DNA: TGTGCCAGCAGTGAGAGACAGGGTCTCTACGAGCAGTACTTC.

The J gene is TRBJ1-5, the V gene TRBV5-3, with D hard to call. TRBV5-3 is annotated as an ORF whose role is uncertain. The CDR3 extends over 15 amino acids. Between the trimmed V and J ends, which lost 0 bases and 3 bases, there was a span of 10 bases. This CDR3 reads CARSLAGRPNQPQHF. The CDR3 DNA is TGTGCCAGAAGCTTGGCCGGCAGACCCAATCAGCCCCAGCATTTT.

The rearrangement joins TRBV28 to TRBJ2-5, with 9 bases identical to TRBD2. Germline V lookup: CDR1 MDHEN, CDR2 SYDVKM. V shed 3 bases, J shed 7 bases, and the junction held 6 bases outside the gene matches. The CDR3 loop spans 14 amino acids. The CDR3 DNA reads TGTGCCAGCAGTTTTGCTAGCGGGATTGGGACCCAGTACTTC. It specifies CASSFASGIGTQYF. The variable domain in full, completed from reference TRBV28 and TRBJ2-5, reads DVKVTQSSRYLVKRTGEKVFLECVQDMDHENMFWYRQDPGLGLRLIYFSYDVKMKEKGDIPEGYSVSREKKERFSLILESASTNQTSMYLCASSFASGIGTQYFGPGTRLLVL.

The chain uses TRBV4-2 and TRBJ2-7, with D possibly TRBD1 on 6 matching bases. Trimming cost V 5 bases and J 6 bases, with 14 bases left between them. The CDR3 runs to 13 residues. Germline V gene lookup returns CDR1 LGHNA and CDR2 YNFKEQ. The chain's CDR3 is CASSVGTYGEQYF. The CDR3 DNA reads TGTGCCAGCAGCGTCGGGACATATGGCGAGCAGTACTTC.

This clone was observed once. The chain couples TRBV20-1 to TRBJ2-5; tentative D call: TRBD1 (5 bases). Germline-derived CDR1 and CDR2 are DFQATT and SNEGSKA (reference sequence). The germline V and J ends were trimmed by 5 bases and 2 bases, with 6 bases remaining between them. CDR3 length: 11 residues. The CDR3 spells CSARQQETQYF. As DNA, the CDR3 is TGCAGTGCTCGACAGCAAGAGACCCAGTACTTC.

This clone was seen a few times. V gene TRBV28 combines with J gene TRBJ1-5; 7 bases are shared with TRBD1. This CDR3 is built from 17 residues. CDR1 and CDR2 from the germline V gene are MDHEN and SYDVKM. The V segment lost 5 bases and the J segment 2 bases; nucleotides outside the gene matches: 12. CDR3 sequence reads: CASSPLRGVVGNQPQHF. The DNA of the CDR3 is TGTGCCAGCAGTCCCCTCAGGGGGGTTGTCGGCAATCAGCCCCAGCATTTT.

The sample holds one count of this clone. The V gene is TRBV7-3, the J gene TRBJ2-6, with 7 bases matching TRBD1. The V gene end was trimmed by 4 bases and the J gene end by 0 bases; junction bases not matched to a gene: 6. In germline, CDR1 is SGHTA, CDR2 FQGTGA. CDR3 length: 17 amino acids. The CDR3 protein is CASSSDRASSGANVLTF. The CDR3 DNA sequence: TGTGCCAGCAGCTCCGACAGGGCTAGCTCTGGGGCCAACGTCCTGACTTTC.

The chain carries TRBV14 and TRBJ2-5; no clear D. Trimming shortened V by 2 bases and J by 3 bases, and 7 bases separated the two germline ends. The CDR3 covers 13 residues. Germline CDR1 SGHDN, CDR2 FVKESK. The CDR3 spells CASSQNWEETQYF. In nucleotides, the CDR3 is TGTGCCAGCAGCCAAAATTGGGAAGAGACCCAGTACTTC. Full variable domain (outside the CDR3, taken from reference TRBV14 and TRBJ2-5): EAGVTQFPSHSVIEKGQTVTLRCDPISGHDNLYWYRRVMGKEIKFLLHFVKESKQDESGMPNNRFLAERTGGTYSTLKVQPAELEDSGVYFCASSQNWEETQYFGPGTRLLVL.

This clone was observed a few times. The chain employs TRBV7-2 and TRBJ2-2; 12 bases are a match to TRBD2. With V trimmed by 4 bases and J by 5 bases, 2 bases remained unmatched. Germline assignment: CDR1 SGHTA and CDR2 FQGNSA. The CDR3 runs 15 residues. The CDR3 DNA reads TGTGCCAGCAGCTACGGACTAGCGGGGACCGGGGAGCTGTTTTTT. Its protein product is CASSYGLAGTGELFF.

The chain carries TRBV2 and TRBJ2-7, with D perhaps matching TRBD2 (5 bases). Trimming cost V 6 bases and J 6 bases, with 15 bases left between them. Germline V CDR1 and CDR2: SNHLY, FYNNEI. This CDR3 spans 13 amino acids. CDR3 nucleotides: TGTGCCAGCAGCGCCTTCGAGAGGGCCGAGCAGTACTTC. Translated: CASSAFERAEQYF.

The chain is built from TRBV11-3 and TRBJ2-3, with D perhaps given as TRBD1 or TRBD2 (6 bases each). CDR1 is SGHNT, CDR2 YENEEA, per germline. The CDR3 runs 15 residues. Trimming removed 5 bases at V and 4 bases at J, with 16 bases between. CDR3 DNA sequence: TGTGCCAGCAGCAGAGGTTCAGGGGAGGCAGATACGCAGTATTTT. Protein sequence: CASSRGSGEADTQYF.

The CDR3 here is CASSLAGTGFTRNTEAFF. The DNA of the CDR3 is TGCGCCAGCAGCTTGGCCGGGACAGGGTTCACTCGGAACACTGAAGCTTTCTTT. The chain links TRBV5-1 to TRBJ1-1, with 9 positions matching TRBD1. Germline V gene sequence: CDR1 SGHRS, CDR2 YFSETQ. Losses at the gene ends were 0 bases for V and 1 base for J; bases not matched to a gene: 10. The CDR3 has 18 amino acids.

The rearrangement links TRBV6-6 to TRBJ2-2, with no clear D. Deletions cut 9 bases from V and 5 bases from J, with 13 bases between. The CDR3 consists of 13 residues. The V gene's germline CDR1 is MNHNY and CDR2 SVGAGI (reference sequence). CDR3: CASKPRPTGELFF. CDR3 in DNA: TGTGCCAGTAAACCACGTCCGACCGGGGAGCTGTTTTTT.

This rearrangement joins TRBV6-6 to TRBJ2-7; tentative D call: TRBD1 (5 bases). The V gene's germline CDR1 is MNHNY and CDR2 SVGAGI (reference sequence). V dropped 6 bases and J dropped 1 base, with 13 bases sitting between them. The CDR3 is made up of 14 amino acids. Here the CDR3 reads CASRSERQSYEQYF. In DNA form, the CDR3 reads TGTGCCAGCAGGTCAGAGCGACAGTCCTACGAGCAGTACTTC.